The clone carrying this TCR beta chain was seen at least ten times. The sample originates from a study of T cells in Graves' hyperthyroidism and ophthalmopathy. Amplification of TCR beta CDR3 regions used RNA as the template. During a first-round RT-PCR of the TCR CDR3, the HTBI primer set was used. MiXCR, applied by TCRdb to the multiplex PCR reads, yields one record per CDR3 protein. Here the sample spans 250,000 to 300,000 distinct CDR3 sequences, more than 10% being singletons. This CDR3 region has 15 residues. V shed 5 bases, J shed 4 bases, and the junction held 6 bases outside the gene matches.

This sequence originates from a woman aged 25 to 39 with Graves' hyperthyroidism that later progressed to Graves' ophthalmopathy. The specimen was blood. V usage is TRBV12-3 or TRBV12-4 and J usage is TRBJ2-1, with 9 positions matching TRBD1. For the CDR3, the DNA is TGTGCCAGCAGTCTCCGACAGGGGGTGTACAATGAGCAGTTCTTC. It translates to CASSLRQGVYNEQFF.